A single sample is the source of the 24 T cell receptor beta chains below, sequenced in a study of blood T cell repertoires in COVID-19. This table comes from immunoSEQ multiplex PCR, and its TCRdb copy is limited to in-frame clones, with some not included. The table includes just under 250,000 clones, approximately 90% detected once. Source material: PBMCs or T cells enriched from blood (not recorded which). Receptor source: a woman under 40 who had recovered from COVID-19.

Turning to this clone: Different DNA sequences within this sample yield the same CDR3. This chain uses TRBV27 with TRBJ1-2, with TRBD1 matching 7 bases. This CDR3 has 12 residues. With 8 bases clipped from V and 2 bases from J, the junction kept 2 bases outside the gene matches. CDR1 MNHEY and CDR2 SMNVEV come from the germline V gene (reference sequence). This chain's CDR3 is CASRQGNYGYTF. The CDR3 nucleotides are TGTGCCAGCCGACAGGGCAACTATGGCTACACCTTC.

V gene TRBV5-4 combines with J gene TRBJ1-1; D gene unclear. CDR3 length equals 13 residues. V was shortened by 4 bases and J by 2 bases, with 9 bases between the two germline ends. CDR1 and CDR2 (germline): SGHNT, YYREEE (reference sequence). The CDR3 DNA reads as TGTGCCAGCAGCCCGGAACTAAACACTGAAGCTTTCTTT. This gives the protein CASSPELNTEAFF.

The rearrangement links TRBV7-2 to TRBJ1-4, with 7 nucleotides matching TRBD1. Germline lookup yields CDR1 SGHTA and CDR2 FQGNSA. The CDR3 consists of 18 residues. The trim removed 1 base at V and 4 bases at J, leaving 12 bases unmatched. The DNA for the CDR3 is TGTGCCAGCAGCTTAGTCCCCCTTACGGGACAGAATAATGAAAAACTGTTTTTT. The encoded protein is CASSLVPLTGQNNEKLFF.

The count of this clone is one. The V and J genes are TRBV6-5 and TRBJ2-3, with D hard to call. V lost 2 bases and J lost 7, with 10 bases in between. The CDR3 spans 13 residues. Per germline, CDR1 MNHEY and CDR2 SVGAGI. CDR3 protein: CASSYAQFNTQYF. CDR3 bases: TGTGCCAGCAGTTACGCACAGTTTAATACGCAGTATTTT.

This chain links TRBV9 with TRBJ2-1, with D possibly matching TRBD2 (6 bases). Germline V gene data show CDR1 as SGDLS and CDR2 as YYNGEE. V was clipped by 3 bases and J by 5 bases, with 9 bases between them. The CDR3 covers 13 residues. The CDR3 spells CASSALADNEQFF. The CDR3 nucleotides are TGTGCCAGCAGCGCCTTAGCGGACAATGAGCAGTTCTTC. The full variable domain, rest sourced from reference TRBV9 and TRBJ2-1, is DSGVTQTPKHLITATGQRVTLRCSPRSGDLSVYWYQQSLDQGLQFLIQYYNGEERAKGNILERFSAQQFPDLHSELNLSSLELGDSALYFCASSALADNEQFFGPGTRLTVL.

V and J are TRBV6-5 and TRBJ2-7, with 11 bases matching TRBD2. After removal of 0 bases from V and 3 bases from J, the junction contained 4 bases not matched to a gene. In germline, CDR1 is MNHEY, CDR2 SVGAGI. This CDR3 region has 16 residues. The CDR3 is CASSYSTSGADYEQYF. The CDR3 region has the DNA TGTGCCAGCAGTTACTCGACTAGCGGGGCGGACTACGAGCAGTACTTC.

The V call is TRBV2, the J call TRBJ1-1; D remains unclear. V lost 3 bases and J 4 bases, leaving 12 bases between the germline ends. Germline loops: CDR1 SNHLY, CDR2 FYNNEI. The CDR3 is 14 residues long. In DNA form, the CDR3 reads TGTGCCAGCAGTGAGCCCGGGTTGGGCACTGAAGCTTTCTTT. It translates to CASSEPGLGTEAFF.

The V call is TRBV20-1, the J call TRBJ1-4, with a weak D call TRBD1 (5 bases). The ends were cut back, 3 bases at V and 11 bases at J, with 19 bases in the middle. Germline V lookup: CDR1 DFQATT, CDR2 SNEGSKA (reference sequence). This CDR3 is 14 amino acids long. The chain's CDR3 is CSASQGGGMNKLFF. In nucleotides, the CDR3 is TGCAGTGCTAGTCAGGGCGGGGGGATGAACAAACTGTTTTTT.

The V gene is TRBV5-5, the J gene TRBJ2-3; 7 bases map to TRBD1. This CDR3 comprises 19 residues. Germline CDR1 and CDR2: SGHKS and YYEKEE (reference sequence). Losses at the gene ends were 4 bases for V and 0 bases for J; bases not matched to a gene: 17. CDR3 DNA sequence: TGTGCCAGCAGCCACCGACGCCCAGGGGGTCCTCCTAGCACAGATACGCAGTATTTT. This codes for CASSHRRPGGPPSTDTQYF.

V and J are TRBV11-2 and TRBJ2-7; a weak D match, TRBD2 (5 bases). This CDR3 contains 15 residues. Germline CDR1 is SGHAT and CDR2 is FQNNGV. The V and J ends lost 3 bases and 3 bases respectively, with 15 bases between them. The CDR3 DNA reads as TGTGCCAGCAGCTTCTCTCGGGATAATGGCTACGAGCAGTACTTC. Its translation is CASSFSRDNGYEQYF.

The CDR3 reads CSASPLTSPSPLHF. The CDR3 region has the DNA TGCAGTGCTAGTCCGCTAACTAGCCCCTCACCCCTCCACTTT. V and J are TRBV20-1 and TRBJ1-6; D unresolved. The CDR3 length is 14 residues. V shed 3 bases and J shed 10 bases, with 16 bases lying between them. Germline lookup yields CDR1 DFQATT and CDR2 SNEGSKA (reference sequence).

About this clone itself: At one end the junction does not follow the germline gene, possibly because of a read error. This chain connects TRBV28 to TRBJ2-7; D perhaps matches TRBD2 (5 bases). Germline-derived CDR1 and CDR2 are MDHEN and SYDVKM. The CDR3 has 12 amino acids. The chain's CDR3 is CASSLGWGAQWF. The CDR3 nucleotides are TGTGCCAGCAGTTTGGGGTGGGGAGCCCAATGGTTC. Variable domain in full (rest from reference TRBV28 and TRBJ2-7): DVKVTQSSRYLVKRTGEKVFLECVQDMDHENMFWYRQDPGLGLRLIYFSYDVKMKEKGDIPEGYSVSREKKERFSLILESASTNQTSMYLCASSLGWGAQWFGPGTRLTVT.

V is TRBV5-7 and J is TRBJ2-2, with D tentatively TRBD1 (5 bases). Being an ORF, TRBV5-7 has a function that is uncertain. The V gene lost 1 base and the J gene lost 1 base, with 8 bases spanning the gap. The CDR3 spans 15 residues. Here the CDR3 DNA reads TGTGCCAGCAGCTTGAACAGGCGGAACACCGGGGAGCTGTTTTTT. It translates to CASSLNRRNTGELFF.

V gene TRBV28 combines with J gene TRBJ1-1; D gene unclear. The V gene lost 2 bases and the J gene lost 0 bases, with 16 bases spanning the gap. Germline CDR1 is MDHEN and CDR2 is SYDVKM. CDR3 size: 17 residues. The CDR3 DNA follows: TGTGCCAGCAGTTTAATAGAGGCCGGAGGATTGAACACTGAAGCTTTCTTT. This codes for CASSLIEAGGLNTEAFF. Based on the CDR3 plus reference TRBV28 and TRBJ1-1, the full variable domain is DVKVTQSSRYLVKRTGEKVFLECVQDMDHENMFWYRQDPGLGLRLIYFSYDVKMKEKGDIPEGYSVSREKKERFSLILESASTNQTSMYLCASSLIEAGGLNTEAFFGQGTRLTVV.

CDR3 DNA: TGCAGCGTTGAAGTCCAGGGTGGAGGTTGGAGGGGAGCTTTCTTT. It translates to CSVEVQGGGWRGAFF. The chain is built from TRBV29-1 and TRBJ1-1, with D perhaps matching TRBD1 (5 bases). The CDR3 runs to 15 residues. The germline V and J ends were trimmed by 1 base and 10 bases, with 22 bases remaining between them. CDR1 and CDR2 from the germline V gene are SQVTM and ANQGSEA.

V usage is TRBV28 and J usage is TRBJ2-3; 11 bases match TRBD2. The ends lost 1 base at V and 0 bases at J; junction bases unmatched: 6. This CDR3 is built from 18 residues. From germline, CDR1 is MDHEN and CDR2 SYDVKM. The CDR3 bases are TGTGCCAGCAGTTTATATCTGGCTAGCGGGGGGAGCACAGATACGCAGTATTTT. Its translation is CASSLYLASGGSTDTQYF.

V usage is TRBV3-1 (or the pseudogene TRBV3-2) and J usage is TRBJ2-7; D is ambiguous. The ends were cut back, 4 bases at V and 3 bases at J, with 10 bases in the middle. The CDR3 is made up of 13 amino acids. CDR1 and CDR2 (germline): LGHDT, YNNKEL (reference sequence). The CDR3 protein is CASSPKSDYEQYF. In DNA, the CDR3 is TGTGCCAGCAGCCCGAAAAGCGACTACGAGCAGTACTTC.

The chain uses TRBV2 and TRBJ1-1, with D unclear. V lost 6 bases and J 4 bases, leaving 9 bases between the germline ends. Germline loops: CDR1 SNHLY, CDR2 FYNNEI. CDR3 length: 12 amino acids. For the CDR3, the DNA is TGTGCCAGCAGATCGTCTCCCACTGAAGCTTTCTTT. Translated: CASRSSPTEAFF.

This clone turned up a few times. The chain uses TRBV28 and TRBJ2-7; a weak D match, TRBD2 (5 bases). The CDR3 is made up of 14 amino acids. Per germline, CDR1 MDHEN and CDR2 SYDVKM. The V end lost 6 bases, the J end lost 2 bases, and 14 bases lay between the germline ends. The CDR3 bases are TGTGCCAGCAGCAGCGGCCAGCCGCCCTACGAGCAGTACTTC. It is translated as CASSSGQPPYEQYF. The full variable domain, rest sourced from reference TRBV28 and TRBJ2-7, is DVKVTQSSRYLVKRTGEKVFLECVQDMDHENMFWYRQDPGLGLRLIYFSYDVKMKEKGDIPEGYSVSREKKERFSLILESASTNQTSMYLCASSSGQPPYEQYFGPGTRLTVT.

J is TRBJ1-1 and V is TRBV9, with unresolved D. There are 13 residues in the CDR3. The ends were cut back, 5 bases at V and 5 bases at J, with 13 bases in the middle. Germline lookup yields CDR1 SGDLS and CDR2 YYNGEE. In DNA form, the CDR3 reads TGTGCCAGCAGTACCACGGCGGGAACTGAAGCTTTCTTT. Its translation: CASSTTAGTEAFF.

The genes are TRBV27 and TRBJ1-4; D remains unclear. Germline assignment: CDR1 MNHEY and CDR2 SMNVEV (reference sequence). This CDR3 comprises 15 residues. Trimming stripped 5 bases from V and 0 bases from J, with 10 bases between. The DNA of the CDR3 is TGTGCCAGCAGTCCCTCTCGCGCAACTAATGAAAAACTGTTTTTT. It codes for CASSPSRATNEKLFF.

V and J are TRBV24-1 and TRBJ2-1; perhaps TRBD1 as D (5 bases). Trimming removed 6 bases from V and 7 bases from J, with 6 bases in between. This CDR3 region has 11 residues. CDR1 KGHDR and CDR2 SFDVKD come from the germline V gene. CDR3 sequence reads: CATSRGNEQFF. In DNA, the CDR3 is TGTGCCACCAGTAGGGGTAATGAGCAGTTCTTC.

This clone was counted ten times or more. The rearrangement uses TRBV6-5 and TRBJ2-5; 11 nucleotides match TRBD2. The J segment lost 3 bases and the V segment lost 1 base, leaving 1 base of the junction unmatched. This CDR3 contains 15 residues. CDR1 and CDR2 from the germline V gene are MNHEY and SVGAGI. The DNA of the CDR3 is TGTGCCAGCAGTTACTTGACTAGCGGGAAAGAGACCCAGTACTTC. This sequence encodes CASSYLTSGKETQYF.

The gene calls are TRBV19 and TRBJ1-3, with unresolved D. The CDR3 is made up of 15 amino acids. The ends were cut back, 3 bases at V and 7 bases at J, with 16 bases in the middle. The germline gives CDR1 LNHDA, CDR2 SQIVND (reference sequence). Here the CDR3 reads CASSIFSAAGNTIYF. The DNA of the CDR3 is TGTGCCAGTAGTATTTTCTCTGCTGCCGGGAACACCATATATTTT.